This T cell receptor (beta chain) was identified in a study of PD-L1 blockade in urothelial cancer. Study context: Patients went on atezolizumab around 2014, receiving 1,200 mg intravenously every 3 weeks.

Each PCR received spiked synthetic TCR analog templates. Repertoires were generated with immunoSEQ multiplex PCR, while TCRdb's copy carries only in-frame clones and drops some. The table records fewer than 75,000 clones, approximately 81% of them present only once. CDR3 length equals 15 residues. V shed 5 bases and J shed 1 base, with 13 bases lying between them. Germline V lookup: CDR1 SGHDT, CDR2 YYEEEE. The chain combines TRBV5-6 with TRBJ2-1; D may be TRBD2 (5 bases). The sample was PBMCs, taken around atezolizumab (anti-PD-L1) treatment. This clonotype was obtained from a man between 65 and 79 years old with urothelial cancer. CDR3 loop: CASRLAFGSYNEQFF. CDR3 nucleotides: TGTGCCAGCAGATTAGCGTTTGGGTCCTACAATGAGCAGTTCTTC.